The T cell receptor (beta chain) described here comes from a study of CD8 T cells in ankylosing spondylitis. Findings and limits, study-wide: Disease-linked clones had a CD8+ phenotype and relatively low frequency in peripheral blood. Disease-associated clones were reportedly significantly overrepresented in matched ankylosing spondylitis synovial fluid. There was a TCR beta motif, made of several highly homologous variants, that appeared characteristic of ankylosing spondylitis blood.

The CDR3 is 16 amino acids. V dropped 8 bases and J dropped 8 bases, with 28 bases sitting between them. The germline V gene has CDR1 SQVTM and CDR2 ANQGSEA. This clonotype was picked up a small number of times. What it binds is unknown. One entry per CDR3 protein results from TCRdb running MiXCR on the 5' RACE reads. Counted here are a few hundred thousand distinct CDR3 sequences, more than 20% occurring once; the ten biggest clones make up approximately 15%. The chain employs TRBV29-1 and TRBJ2-1, with D possibly being TRBD2 (8 bases). The sequence was obtained from a male donor with ankylosing spondylitis. Specimen: blood, either unsorted or a sorted T cell fraction (not recorded which). The CDR3 DNA reads TGCAGCTTCCGCTTTAATAGCGGGACAGTACCAGATGAGCAGTTCTTC. This codes for CSFRFNSGTVPDEQFF.